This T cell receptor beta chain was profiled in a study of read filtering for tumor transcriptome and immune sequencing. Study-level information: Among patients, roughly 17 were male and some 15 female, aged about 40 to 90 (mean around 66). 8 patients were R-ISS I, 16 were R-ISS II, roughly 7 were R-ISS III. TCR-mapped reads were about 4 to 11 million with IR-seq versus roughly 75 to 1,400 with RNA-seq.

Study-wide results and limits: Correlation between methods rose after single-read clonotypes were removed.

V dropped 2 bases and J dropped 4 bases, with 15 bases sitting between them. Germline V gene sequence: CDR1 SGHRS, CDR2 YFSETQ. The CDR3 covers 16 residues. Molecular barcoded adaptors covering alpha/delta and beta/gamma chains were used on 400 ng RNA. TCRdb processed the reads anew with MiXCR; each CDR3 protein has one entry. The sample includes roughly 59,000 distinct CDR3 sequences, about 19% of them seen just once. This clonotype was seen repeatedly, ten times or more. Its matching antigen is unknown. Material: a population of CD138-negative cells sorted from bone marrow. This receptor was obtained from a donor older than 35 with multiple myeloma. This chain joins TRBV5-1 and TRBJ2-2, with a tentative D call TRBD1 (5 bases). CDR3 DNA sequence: TGCGCCAGCAGCTTCCTAAACGCAGGGTCCACCGGGGAGCTGTTTTTT. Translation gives CASSFLNAGSTGELFF. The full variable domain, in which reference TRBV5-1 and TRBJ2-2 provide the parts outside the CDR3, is KAGVTQTPRYLIKTRGQQVTLSCSPISGHRSVSWYQQTPGQGLQFLFEYFSETQRNKGNFPGRFSGRQFSNSRSEMNVSTLELGDSALYLCASSFLNAGSTGELFFGEGSRLTVL.